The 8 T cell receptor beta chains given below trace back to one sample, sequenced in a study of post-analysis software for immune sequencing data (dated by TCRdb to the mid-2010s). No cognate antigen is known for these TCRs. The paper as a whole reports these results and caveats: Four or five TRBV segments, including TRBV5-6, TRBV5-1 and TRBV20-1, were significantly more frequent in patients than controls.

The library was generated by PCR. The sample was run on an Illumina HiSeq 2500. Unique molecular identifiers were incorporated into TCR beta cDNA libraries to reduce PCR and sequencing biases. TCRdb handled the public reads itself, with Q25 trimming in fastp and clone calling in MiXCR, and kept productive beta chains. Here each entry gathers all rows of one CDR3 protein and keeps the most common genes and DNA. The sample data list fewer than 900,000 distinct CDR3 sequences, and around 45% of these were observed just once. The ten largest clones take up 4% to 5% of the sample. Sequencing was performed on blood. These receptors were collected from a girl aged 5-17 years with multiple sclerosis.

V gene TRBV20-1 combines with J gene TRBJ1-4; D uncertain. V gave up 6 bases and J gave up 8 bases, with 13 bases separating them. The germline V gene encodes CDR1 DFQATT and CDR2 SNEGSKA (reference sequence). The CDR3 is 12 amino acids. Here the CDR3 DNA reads TGCAGTGCCACCAGTGGTCAAGAAAAACTGTTTTTT. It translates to CSATSGQEKLFF.

The CDR3 DNA follows: TGCAGTGCTAGAGATCGGGGGAGTGAAGCTTTCTTT. Amino acids: CSARDRGSEAFF. The rearrangement uses TRBV20-1 and TRBJ1-1; D might be TRBD1 (5 bases). Germline CDR1 and CDR2: DFQATT and SNEGSKA (reference sequence). V was clipped by 0 bases and J by 7 bases, with 9 bases between them. The CDR3 totals 12 residues.

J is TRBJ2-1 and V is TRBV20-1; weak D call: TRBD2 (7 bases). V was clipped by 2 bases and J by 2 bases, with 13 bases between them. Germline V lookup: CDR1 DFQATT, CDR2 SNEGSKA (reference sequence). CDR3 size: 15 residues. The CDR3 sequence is CSARPREGAYNEQFF. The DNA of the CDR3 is TGCAGTGCTAGACCCAGGGAGGGGGCCTACAATGAGCAGTTCTTC.

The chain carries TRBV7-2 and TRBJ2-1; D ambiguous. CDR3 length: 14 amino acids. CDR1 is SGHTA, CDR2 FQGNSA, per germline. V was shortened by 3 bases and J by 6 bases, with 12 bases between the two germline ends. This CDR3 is CASSFRLDGNEQFF. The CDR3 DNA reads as TGTGCCAGCAGCTTCAGGCTAGATGGCAATGAGCAGTTCTTC.

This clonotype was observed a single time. CDR3 sequence (DNA): TGCGCCAGCAGCCAAGAGCCAGCGCACCAAGAGACCCAGTACTTC. It yields the protein CASSQEPAHQETQYF. The chain uses TRBV4-1 and TRBJ2-5; D gene ambiguous. Trimming pared 0 bases from V and 0 bases from J, leaving 8 bases between. This CDR3 region has 15 residues. CDR1 and CDR2 from the germline V gene are MGHRA and YSYEKL.

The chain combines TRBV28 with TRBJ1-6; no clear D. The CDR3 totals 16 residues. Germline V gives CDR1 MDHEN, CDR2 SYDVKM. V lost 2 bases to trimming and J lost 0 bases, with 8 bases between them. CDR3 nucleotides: TGTGCCAGCAGTTTACCGGCATTCTCCTATAATTCACCCCTCCACTTT. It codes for CASSLPAFSYNSPLHF.

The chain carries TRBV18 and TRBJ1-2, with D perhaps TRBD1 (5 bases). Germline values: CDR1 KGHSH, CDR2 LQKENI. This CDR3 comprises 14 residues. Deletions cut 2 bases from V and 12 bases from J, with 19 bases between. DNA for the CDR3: TGTGCCAGCTCACCATCGGTCAGGGAGGACGGCCACACCTTC. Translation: CASSPSVREDGHTF.

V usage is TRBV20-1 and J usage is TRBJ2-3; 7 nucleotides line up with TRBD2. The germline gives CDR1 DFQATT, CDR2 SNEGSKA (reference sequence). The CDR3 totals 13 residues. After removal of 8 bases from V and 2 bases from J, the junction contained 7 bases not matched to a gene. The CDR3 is CSPRERDTDTQYF. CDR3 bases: TGCAGTCCCCGGGAGCGGGACACAGATACGCAGTATTTT.